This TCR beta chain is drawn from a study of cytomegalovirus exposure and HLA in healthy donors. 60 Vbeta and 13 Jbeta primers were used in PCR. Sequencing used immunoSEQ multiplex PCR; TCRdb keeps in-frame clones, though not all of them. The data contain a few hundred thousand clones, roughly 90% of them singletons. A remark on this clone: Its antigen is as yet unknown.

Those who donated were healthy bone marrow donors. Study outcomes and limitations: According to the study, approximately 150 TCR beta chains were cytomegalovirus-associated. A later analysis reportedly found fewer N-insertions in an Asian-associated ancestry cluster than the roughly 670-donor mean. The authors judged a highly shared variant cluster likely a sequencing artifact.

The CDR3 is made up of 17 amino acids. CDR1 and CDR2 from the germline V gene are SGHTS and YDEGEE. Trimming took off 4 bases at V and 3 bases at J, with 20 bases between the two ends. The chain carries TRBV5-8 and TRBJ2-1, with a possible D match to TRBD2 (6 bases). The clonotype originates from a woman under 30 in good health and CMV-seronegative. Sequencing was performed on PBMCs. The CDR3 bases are TGTGCCAGCAGCCCCATCAGCCGGGGGAGACTCTACAATGAGCAGTTCTTC. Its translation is CASSPISRGRLYNEQFF.